These T cell receptor beta chains were read from a single sample in a study of blood T cells in healthy people across ages. TCRdb re-called the 5' RACE reads through MiXCR, storing one row per CDR3 protein. The table includes more than 1.4 million distinct CDR3 sequences, roughly 40% detected once. Sequencing was performed on blood. All receptors come from a woman between 18 and 29 years old in good health. CDR3s include the opening cysteine and the closing phenylalanine or tryptophan. Each record gives: V gene, CDR3 protein.

v_gene: TRBV6-1; CDR3aa: CASSEGGAGEKLFF
v_gene: TRBV7-7; CDR3aa: CASSPTNEQFF
v_gene: TRBV20-1; CDR3aa: CSAGSGGEKLFF
v_gene: TRBV6-1; CDR3aa: CASSPLGSGGAHAAGLFF
v_gene: TRBV28; CDR3aa: CASSLIILRDRGNQPQHF
v_gene: TRBV20-1; CDR3aa: CNAPSGRASYNEQFF
v_gene: TRBV12-3/TRBV12-4; CDR3aa: CASKVGTSGAYEQYF
v_gene: TRBV5-1; CDR3aa: CASSPTPWYGYTF
v_gene: TRBV18; CDR3aa: CASSHGLANQETQYF
v_gene: TRBV6-5; CDR3aa: CASSYSLRSYEQYF
v_gene: TRBV7-9; CDR3aa: CASSLQGAGEAFF
v_gene: TRBV29-1; CDR3aa: CSVVLDRQNTEAFF
v_gene: TRBV14; CDR3aa: CASSQEVYAGGSFSYEQYF
v_gene: TRBV20-1; CDR3aa: CSAQTSGRLRNNEQFF
v_gene: TRBV27; CDR3aa: CASSPGRADAGYYEQYF
v_gene: TRBV20-1; CDR3aa: CSARVPGTGRNNEQFF
v_gene: TRBV6-4; CDR3aa: CASKLRGPLQETQYF
v_gene: TRBV7-2; CDR3aa: CASRPPPYRGRVLFEQYF
v_gene: TRBV5-1; CDR3aa: CASSLLVEASGNDEQFF
v_gene: TRBV7-2; CDR3aa: CASSSQGGPDEQYF
v_gene: TRBV3-1; CDR3aa: CASSQSQGLFF
v_gene: TRBV6-1; CDR3aa: CASSFGVAWTQYF
v_gene: TRBV5-6; CDR3aa: CASSLEPGTVYEQYF
v_gene: TRBV7-9; CDR3aa: CASSFGAGNTETQYF
v_gene: TRBV10-3; CDR3aa: CAISGGGAYGYTF
v_gene: TRBV6-6; CDR3aa: CASSYSTGEDERFF
v_gene: TRBV20-1; CDR3aa: CSAREGHGVTEAFF
v_gene: TRBV10-3; CDR3aa: CAISRAGQEYNEQFF
v_gene: TRBV27; CDR3aa: CASSFLGDGSGYTF
v_gene: TRBV7-9; CDR3aa: CASSLGPFGTDGTGSTQYF
v_gene: TRBV7-9; CDR3aa: CANSPSGGSNEQYF
v_gene: TRBV29-1; CDR3aa: CSVVFASGPTGTQYF
v_gene: TRBV10-3; CDR3aa: CAISELPQGSNEQFF
v_gene: TRBV5-1; CDR3aa: CASSHPGTANYGYTF
v_gene: TRBV20-1; CDR3aa: CSARERRGGSYEQYF
v_gene: TRBV3-1; CDR3aa: CASRMQSGNEKLFF
v_gene: TRBV12-3/TRBV12-4; CDR3aa: CASNTPGRGYTF
v_gene: TRBV29-1; CDR3aa: CSAHSGGYQETQYF
v_gene: TRBV4-1; CDR3aa: CASRPGRGGGQETQYF
v_gene: TRBV12-3/TRBV12-4; CDR3aa: CASRKQRGRSPLHF
v_gene: TRBV27; CDR3aa: CASSRGQINQPQHF
v_gene: TRBV12-3/TRBV12-4; CDR3aa: CASSLQGDAYYGYTF